Below, 27 T cell receptor beta chains from the same sample are listed, as sequenced in a study of CD8+ T cells in alopecia areata. The treatment denotes: oral pan-JAK inhibitor, 5-10 mg twice daily. RNA extraction was followed by reverse transcription into cDNA, which acted as the sequencing template. The protocol was immunoSEQ multiplex PCR, while the TCRdb copy is restricted to in-frame clones and leaves out a portion. The sample has roughly 250,000 clones, roughly 63% seen once. The sample here was CD4+ T cells sorted from blood, taken at approximately week 52, from a patient treated with tofacitinib. These receptors originate from a human donor with alopecia areata.

V is TRBV4-1 and J is TRBJ2-1, with 8 nucleotides matching TRBD1. Trimming at V came to 0 bases and at J to 0 bases, leaving 4 bases not matched to a gene. This CDR3 comprises 17 residues. Germline V gene lookup returns CDR1 MGHRA and CDR2 YSYEKL. CDR3 sequence (DNA): TGCGCCAGCAGCCAAGAACGGGACAGGAGCTCCTACAATGAGCAGTTCTTC. As protein: CASSQERDRSSYNEQFF.

The V call is TRBV29-1, the J call TRBJ1-2, with 7 bases fitting TRBD1. The CDR3 is 12 residues long. V shed 6 bases and J 5 bases; nucleotides not matched to a gene: 6. Per the germline V gene, CDR1 is SQVTM and CDR2 is ANQGSEA. DNA of the CDR3: TGCAGCGTGAGGACAGGAATATATGGCTACACCTTC. Encoded protein: CSVRTGIYGYTF.

This chain uses TRBV29-1 with TRBJ2-3; unclear D gene. Trimming removed 4 bases from V and 4 bases from J, with 9 bases in between. Germline CDR1 is SQVTM and CDR2 is ANQGSEA. The CDR3 is 12 amino acids. The DNA of the CDR3 is TGCAGCGTTGGACTTTCTTCAGATACGCAGTATTTT. This translates into CSVGLSSDTQYF.

The chain has TRBV7-3 and TRBJ1-1; D may be TRBD1 (5 bases). Trimming left V 2 bases short and J 3 bases short, with 10 bases between. The CDR3 has 14 residues. In germline, CDR1 is SGHTA, CDR2 FQGTGA. Written as DNA, the CDR3 is TGTGCCAGCAGCTTAGGGGCTACCTACACTGAAGCTTTCTTT. Translated: CASSLGATYTEAFF.

The V and J genes are TRBV9 and TRBJ2-2; D gene unclear. The V and J ends lost 0 bases and 7 bases respectively, with 7 bases between them. CDR3 size: 13 residues. From germline, CDR1 is SGDLS and CDR2 YYNGEE. CDR3 amino acids: CASSVDPGGELFF. The CDR3 DNA follows: TGTGCCAGCAGCGTAGACCCGGGCGGGGAGCTGTTTTTT.

The V and J genes are TRBV5-1 and TRBJ2-2, with D unresolved. Trimming pared 2 bases from V and 0 bases from J, leaving 5 bases between. This CDR3 is 14 amino acids long. Germline CDR1 and CDR2: SGHRS and YFSETQ. CDR3 nucleotide sequence: TGCGCCAGCAGCTTAACCCCGAACACCGGGGAGCTGTTTTTT. Its protein product is CASSLTPNTGELFF.

The chain carries TRBV30 and TRBJ2-1, with 8 positions matching TRBD2. Germline values: CDR1 GTSNPN, CDR2 SVGIG (reference sequence). The V segment lost 0 bases and the J segment 3 bases; nucleotides outside the gene matches: 7. This CDR3 spans 16 amino acids. The CDR3: CAWSVVAGLNYNEQFF. The CDR3 DNA sequence: TGTGCCTGGAGTGTAGTAGCGGGGCTAAACTACAATGAGCAGTTCTTC.

This clone was detected a few times. Other DNA sequences in this specimen translate into the identical CDR3. This chain links TRBV29-1 with TRBJ1-6, with D maybe TRBD1 (6 bases). The V end was cut by 5 bases, the J end by 5 bases, with 10 bases between. The CDR3 consists of 13 residues. Germline-derived CDR1 and CDR2 are SQVTM and ANQGSEA. CDR3 region: CSVRAGDNSPLHF. CDR3 sequence (DNA): TGCAGCGTTAGGGCAGGGGATAATTCACCCCTCCACTTT.

The chain links TRBV7-9 to TRBJ2-3; unclear D gene. V shed 5 bases and J shed 6 bases, with 9 bases lying between them. The CDR3 runs 12 residues. In germline, CDR1 is SEHNR, CDR2 FQNEAQ (reference sequence). The CDR3 protein is CASSDQTDTQYF. The CDR3, as DNA: TGTGCCAGCAGCGACCAAACGGATACGCAGTATTTT.

In its sample, this clone was seen once. This specimen includes other DNA sequences encoding the same CDR3. This rearrangement joins TRBV19 to TRBJ1-2; possibly TRBD1 for D (6 bases). The germline V gene encodes CDR1 LNHDA and CDR2 SQIVND (reference sequence). The CDR3 is made up of 15 amino acids. Trimming shortened V by 3 bases and J by 2 bases, and 13 bases separated the two germline ends. For the CDR3, the DNA is TGTGCCAGTAGTATTCGCCAGGGGAGGAACTATGGCTACACCTTC. It yields the protein CASSIRQGRNYGYTF.

The chain employs TRBV9 and TRBJ2-1; D assignment may be TRBD1 or TRBD2 (6 bases each). This CDR3 has 17 residues. CDR1 and CDR2 from the germline V gene are SGDLS and YYNGEE. With 1 base removed from V and 4 bases from J, the gap between germline ends came to 18 bases. This CDR3 is CASSVFGPGASYNEQFF. CDR3 nucleotide sequence: TGTGCCAGCAGCGTATTTGGTCCGGGGGCATCGTACAATGAGCAGTTCTTC.

This chain joins TRBV30 and TRBJ2-6, with TRBD1 matching over 9 bases. J gave up 3 bases and V 2 bases, and 8 bases lay outside the gene matches. Germline V gives CDR1 GTSNPN, CDR2 SVGIG (reference sequence). The CDR3 totals 17 residues. CDR3 amino acids: CAWSSGTGLFGANVLTF. As DNA, the CDR3 is TGTGCCTGGAGTAGCGGGACAGGGCTTTTTGGGGCCAACGTCCTGACTTTC. The variable domain in full, with the rest retrieved from reference TRBV30 and TRBJ2-6, is SQTIHQWPATLVQPVGSPLSLECTVEGTSNPNLYWYRQAAGRGLQLLFYSVGIGQISSEVPQNLSASRPQDRQFILSSKKLLLSDSGFYLCAWSSGTGLFGANVLTFGAGSRLTVL.

CDR3 coding DNA: TGTGCCAGCAGCTTACCTCGCGGGCGGGGTCTAACCCAAGAGACCCAGTACTTC. Its translation: CASSLPRGRGLTQETQYF. The chain joins TRBV7-6 to TRBJ2-5; TRBD2 might be the D (6 bases). Trimming stripped 2 bases from V and 1 base from J, with 20 bases between. Germline V lookup: CDR1 SGHVS, CDR2 FNYEAQ. The CDR3 sequence is 18 residues long.

The chain combines TRBV9 with TRBJ2-7; weak D call: TRBD1 (6 bases). The CDR3 has 15 amino acids. Germline V gives CDR1 SGDLS, CDR2 YYNGEE. The V gene lost 4 bases and the J gene lost 7 bases, with 21 bases spanning the gap. This chain's CDR3 is CASSPHRDPALEQYF. The CDR3 nucleotides read TGTGCCAGCAGCCCCCACAGGGACCCGGCGTTGGAGCAGTACTTC.

The V call is TRBV4-3, the J call TRBJ1-6, with TRBD1 matching 9 bases. The junction had 5 bases not matched to a gene; V was cut back by 0 bases and J by 8 bases. The CDR3 runs to 16 residues. Germline CDR1 LGHNA, CDR2 YSLEER. The CDR3 region has the DNA TGCGCCAGCAGCCAAGAGGGGGGACAGGGTTATTCACCCCTCCACTTT. It specifies CASSQEGGQGYSPLHF.

The gene calls are TRBV19 and TRBJ1-1, with D uncertain. Germline values: CDR1 LNHDA, CDR2 SQIVND (reference sequence). The CDR3 runs to 14 residues. V lost 3 bases, J lost 3 bases, and 11 bases lay in between. This chain's CDR3 is CASSMLGLDTEAFF. DNA for the CDR3: TGTGCCAGTAGTATGCTGGGGTTGGACACTGAAGCTTTCTTT.

This clone was observed a handful of times. The rearrangement links TRBV18 to TRBJ1-5, with 9 bases aligning to TRBD1. The CDR3 covers 14 residues. Losses at the gene ends were 6 bases for V and 5 bases for J; bases not matched to a gene: 5. Germline CDR1 reads KGHSH; CDR2 reads LQKENI. CDR3 bases: TGTGCCAGCTCGGGACAGGGCAATCATCAGCCCCAGCATTTT. Its translation is CASSGQGNHQPQHF. Based on the CDR3 plus reference TRBV18 and TRBJ1-5, the full variable domain is NAGVMQNPRHLVRRRGQEARLRCSPMKGHSHVYWYRQLPEEGLKFMVYLQKENIIDESGMPKERFSAEFPKEGPSILRIQQVVRGDSAAYFCASSGQGNHQPQHFGDGTRLSIL.

The chain joins TRBV30 to TRBJ1-2; TRBD1 matches 8 bases. CDR1 is GTSNPN and CDR2 is SVGIG in the germline V gene (reference sequence). With V trimmed by 5 bases and J by 7 bases, 0 bases remained unmatched. The CDR3 extends over 10 amino acids. The CDR3 DNA is TGTGCCTGGGACAGGGGTGGCTACACCTTC. Protein product: CAWDRGGYTF.

This clone appeared a few times. The rearrangement joins TRBV7-9 to TRBJ2-1, with 9 bases lining up with TRBD2. Per germline, CDR1 SEHNR and CDR2 FQNEAQ (reference sequence). Losses at the gene ends were 5 bases for V and 0 bases for J; bases not matched to a gene: 2. The CDR3 length is 15 residues. CDR3 sequence (DNA): TGTGCCAGCAGCCCTAGCGGGGACTCCTACAATGAGCAGTTCTTC. This sequence encodes CASSPSGDSYNEQFF.

The gene calls are TRBV7-8 and TRBJ2-2; 10 nucleotides align to TRBD1. V lost 0 bases and J lost 3; bases outside the gene matches: 4. The CDR3 runs 17 residues. CDR1 and CDR2 (germline): SGHVS, FQNEAQ. CDR3 sequence: CASSLAGQGGHTGELFF. CDR3 DNA sequence: TGTGCCAGCAGCTTAGCTGGACAGGGGGGTCACACCGGGGAGCTGTTTTTT.

This clone was observed a single time. The V and J genes are TRBV15 and TRBJ1-5; D ambiguous. Germline V gene data show CDR1 as LNHNV and CDR2 as YYDKDF (reference sequence). Trimming took off 8 bases at V and 7 bases at J, with 9 bases between the two ends. This CDR3 region has 11 residues. The DNA for the CDR3 is TGTGCCACCCCAGGTTGGCAGCCCCAGCATTTT. This sequence encodes CATPGWQPQHF.

The chain combines TRBV7-9 with TRBJ2-5; 12 nucleotides align to TRBD2. Losses at the gene ends were 3 bases for V and 5 bases for J; bases not matched to a gene: 7. The V gene's germline CDR1 is SEHNR and CDR2 FQNEAQ (reference sequence). The CDR3 length is 16 residues. The DNA for the CDR3 is TGTGCCAGCAGCTTGCGACTAGCGGGGGTACAGGAGACCCAGTACTTC. Translated: CASSLRLAGVQETQYF.

This chain connects TRBV29-1 to TRBJ2-7; D is unclear. V dropped 2 bases and J dropped 0 bases, with 14 bases sitting between them. The CDR3 extends over 15 amino acids. Germline-derived CDR1 and CDR2 are SQVTM and ANQGSEA. DNA for the CDR3: TGCAGCGTTGAAAGGAGTGTGGGCAGCTCCTACGAGCAGTACTTC. Translation gives CSVERSVGSSYEQYF.

This clone was seen more than once but under ten times. The chain carries TRBV11-1 and TRBJ2-2, with no clear D. The V gene's germline CDR1 is SGHAT and CDR2 FQDESV (reference sequence). Trimming cost V 5 bases and J 6 bases, with 13 bases left between them. The CDR3 contains 14 residues. CDR3 sequence: CASSALSTAGELFF. CDR3 sequence (DNA): TGTGCCAGCAGCGCTCTGTCTACGGCCGGGGAGCTGTTTTTT.

CDR3 in DNA: TGTGCCTGGAGTGTGGGAGGGAGCGGTGGCTACACCTTC. It codes for CAWSVGGSGGYTF. The rearrangement uses TRBV30 and TRBJ1-2; D uncertain. Germline CDR1 GTSNPN, CDR2 SVGIG (reference sequence). The CDR3 is 13 amino acids. V shed 0 bases and J shed 7 bases, with 12 bases lying between them. The variable domain in full, with the rest retrieved from reference TRBV30 and TRBJ1-2, is SQTIHQWPATLVQPVGSPLSLECTVEGTSNPNLYWYRQAAGRGLQLLFYSVGIGQISSEVPQNLSASRPQDRQFILSSKKLLLSDSGFYLCAWSVGGSGGYTFGSGTRLTVV.

The V call is TRBV6-1, the J call TRBJ2-7, with D perhaps TRBD2 (5 bases). Germline V lookup: CDR1 MNHNS, CDR2 SASEGT. Trimming removed 5 bases from V and 3 bases from J, with 17 bases in between. The CDR3 extends over 15 amino acids. For the CDR3, the DNA is TGTGCCAGCAGTACTGCCGGGGAGCCGGTCTACGAGCAGTACTTC. Translated, it gives CASSTAGEPVYEQYF.

The V gene is TRBV30, the J gene TRBJ1-6; 9 positions match TRBD1. CDR3 size: 15 residues. CDR1 GTSNPN and CDR2 SVGIG come from the germline V gene (reference sequence). Trimming removed 0 bases from V and 14 bases from J; junction bases left unmatched: 11. The chain's CDR3 is CAWSVTGTGQFTLHF. The CDR3 bases are TGTGCCTGGAGTGTTACCGGGACAGGGCAATTCACCCTCCACTTT. The full variable domain, with the rest looked up from reference TRBV30 and TRBJ1-6, is SQTIHQWPATLVQPVGSPLSLECTVEGTSNPNLYWYRQAAGRGLQLLFYSVGIGQISSEVPQNLSASRPQDRQFILSSKKLLLSDSGFYLCAWSVTGTGQFTLHFGNGTRLTVT.